This entry concerns a single TCR beta chain. Method: immunoSEQ multiplex PCR; TCRdb's copy keeps in-frame clones and lacks some. The sample consists of about 99,000 clones, 70% to 90% of them appearing once. The source of the sample is a study of T cell responses to AZD1222 COVID-19 vaccine. The CDR3 length is 17 residues. Per germline, CDR1 ENHRY and CDR2 SYGVKD. Unmatched junction bases numbered 11, after V lost 7 bases and J lost 3 bases. The material was peripheral blood, obtained on day 0 of AZD1222 vaccination. This clonotype was obtained from an adult in good health. The V and J genes are TRBV10-3 and TRBJ2-2; 10 bases fit TRBD1. The CDR3 region has the DNA TGTGCCATCAACCGGAGATCGACAGGGGGCGACACCGGGGAGCTGTTTTTT. Its translation is CAINRRSTGGDTGELFF.